The 12 T cell receptor beta chains presented below share a single source sample, sequenced in a study of identical twins. TCRdb re-derived calls from the 5' RACE reads in MiXCR, one entry per CDR3 protein. The table shows around 1.7 million distinct CDR3 sequences, with roughly 35% occurring only once. Sequencing was done on a sample of cord blood. Receptors originate from a newborn girl in good health.

This clonotype was counted at least ten times. The V and J genes are TRBV5-1 and TRBJ1-2; D might be TRBD1 (5 bases). The germline V and J ends were trimmed by 5 bases and 1 base, with 6 bases remaining between them. CDR1 and CDR2 from the germline V gene are SGHRS and YFSETQ. CDR3 length: 12 residues. The CDR3 DNA follows: TGCGCCAGCAGGACAGATAACTATGGCTACACCTTC. Its translation is CASRTDNYGYTF. Variable domain in full (rest from reference TRBV5-1 and TRBJ1-2): KAGVTQTPRYLIKTRGQQVTLSCSPISGHRSVSWYQQTPGQGLQFLFEYFSETQRNKGNFPGRFSGRQFSNSRSEMNVSTLELGDSALYLCASRTDNYGYTFGSGTRLTVV.

This sequence joins TRBV20-1 and TRBJ2-1; D ambiguous. The V end was cut by 5 bases, the J end by 0 bases, with 8 bases between. Per the germline V gene, CDR1 is DFQATT and CDR2 is SNEGSKA (reference sequence). The CDR3 has 13 amino acids. CDR3 protein: CSAWQNSYNEQFF. The CDR3 DNA sequence: TGCAGTGCTTGGCAGAACTCCTACAATGAGCAGTTCTTC.

This clonotype was found many times. V and J are TRBV13 and TRBJ2-3; D uncertain. V lost 0 bases to trimming and J lost 2 bases, with 9 bases between them. CDR1 and CDR2 from the germline V gene are PRHDT and FYEKMQ (reference sequence). This CDR3 has 15 amino acids. The CDR3 nucleotides are TGTGCCAGCAGCTTAGGCCGGGCTTACACAGATACGCAGTATTTT. This translates into CASSLGRAYTDTQYF.

The V call is TRBV7-9, the J call TRBJ1-1; possibly TRBD1 for D (5 bases). This CDR3 region has 18 residues. Trimming stripped 0 bases from V and 6 bases from J, with 23 bases between. Germline CDR1 and CDR2: SEHNR and FQNEAQ (reference sequence). The CDR3 nucleotides are TGTGCCAGCAGCTTAGCGGTTCTCAGGGAACGAGGCAAGGCTGAAGCTTTCTTT. It is translated as CASSLAVLRERGKAEAFF.

The rearrangement uses TRBV6-6 and TRBJ2-3; D possibly corresponds to TRBD1 (5 bases). Trimming removed 7 bases at V and 1 base at J, with 15 bases between. This CDR3 is built from 15 residues. Germline CDR1 reads MNHNY; CDR2 reads SVGAGI (reference sequence). CDR3 loop: CASTLQGGGTDTQYF. The DNA for the CDR3 is TGTGCCAGCACTTTGCAGGGTGGTGGCACAGATACGCAGTATTTT.

In this sample, this clonotype turned up a few times. CDR3 region: CASSPGTPQNIQYF. The DNA for the CDR3 is TGTGCCAGCAGCCCCGGGACTCCCCAAAACATTCAGTACTTC. This chain links TRBV7-2 with TRBJ2-4, with D possibly matching TRBD2 (6 bases). The V and J ends lost 5 bases and 5 bases respectively, with 13 bases between them. CDR1 SGHTA and CDR2 FQGNSA come from the germline V gene. The CDR3 is 14 residues long.

In its sample, this clonotype was seen a few times. The chain carries TRBV20-1 and TRBJ2-1; no clear D. The CDR3 is 12 amino acids. V was clipped by 3 bases and J by 9 bases, with 12 bases between them. The germline CDR1 and CDR2 sequences are DFQATT and SNEGSKA (reference sequence). DNA for the CDR3: TGCAGTGCTAGGTTTAATTGGGCTGAGCAGTTCTTC. Translating it yields CSARFNWAEQFF.

The rearrangement joins TRBV21-1 to TRBJ2-7; the table's D gene call, TRBD1, was not cross checked with the DNA. TRBV21-1 is marked as a pseudogene. CDR3 length: 14 residues. CDR3 coding DNA: TGTGCCAGCAGCAAAGCGGACAGGGCCTACGAGCAGTACTTC. This gives the protein CASSKADRAYEQYF.

The chain is built from TRBV20-1 and TRBJ1-2; D possibly corresponds to TRBD1 (6 bases). CDR3 length: 14 residues. CDR1 is DFQATT and CDR2 is SNEGSKA in the germline V gene (reference sequence). Deletions cut 3 bases from V and 8 bases from J, with 19 bases between. CDR3 amino acids: CSASITGAIFGYTF. CDR3 bases: TGCAGTGCTAGTATAACGGGGGCGATTTTCGGCTACACCTTC.

This clonotype occurred a few times. Here the CDR3 DNA reads TGCGCCAGCAGCCTTGTGCGGGGGGTGGATGAGCAGTTCTTC. Translating it yields CASSLVRGVDEQFF. This sequence joins TRBV5-1 and TRBJ2-1; TRBD2 matches 8 bases. In germline, CDR1 is SGHRS, CDR2 YFSETQ. The CDR3 extends over 14 amino acids. V gave up 4 bases and J gave up 8 bases; unmatched junction bases: 8.

The chain employs TRBV10-3 and TRBJ2-5; possible D gene TRBD2, 6 bases. The germline V gene has CDR1 ENHRY and CDR2 SYGVKD. CDR3 length equals 15 residues. V was trimmed by 0 bases and J by 7 bases, leaving 15 bases between them. For the CDR3, the DNA is TGTGCCATCAGTGAGTCGACTAGGCAGGAAGGGACCCAGTACTTC. Its protein is CAISESTRQEGTQYF.

This clonotype was counted many times. CDR3: CASAANYGYTF. CDR3 in DNA: TGTGCCAGCGCTGCTAACTATGGCTACACCTTC. This chain uses TRBV28 with TRBJ1-2; D uncertain. This CDR3 is 11 amino acids long. Deletions cut 8 bases from V and 0 bases from J, with 4 bases between. CDR1 is MDHEN and CDR2 is SYDVKM in the germline V gene.